These T cell receptor beta chains were read from a single sample in a study of vaccination effects on CD4 cells after COVID-19. TCRdb's copy holds only in-frame clones and misses some; the assay was immunoSEQ multiplex PCR. Among under 85,000 clones, under 80% were seen once, and the ten largest hold more than 0.85%. For these receptors, no antigen is known. Sample: CD4+ T cells from PBMCs cultured with HCoV-OC43 spike peptides, taken after COVID-19 vaccination. Source of these receptors: a human donor who received a COVID-19 vaccine. CDR3s leave out the opening cysteine and the closing phenylalanine or tryptophan. The order of the fields is V gene, J gene, CDR3 protein.

TRBV7-2	TRBJ1-5	ASSPDGGSNQPQH
TRBV10-3	TRBJ1-1	AIRAGMGQVNTEAF
TRBV6-5	TRBJ1-5	ASETGRGQPQH
TRBV30	TRBJ2-3	AWRDGRSSTDTQY
TRBV10-3	TRBJ1-5	AISGHTHLSNQPQH
TRBV19	TRBJ1-2	ASSPPDAAGEIYGYT
TRBV6-5	TRBJ2-2	ASSYSFGDGTGELF
TRBV6-5	TRBJ1-4	ASDPTLGEKLF
TRBV2	TRBJ1-2	ASSVIRQGDYGYT
TRBV5-8	TRBJ1-2	ASSLATGTGERGYYGYT
TRBV5-8	TRBJ2-3	ASPGGTDTQY
TRBV18	TRBJ2-1	ASSPSVAGEQF
TRBV25-1	TRBJ1-1	ASHGPPGTGSTEAF
TRBV7-2	TRBJ2-3	ASGTSVLVDTQY
TRBV12-5	TRBJ1-1	ASGLVYGNTEAF
TRBV28	TRBJ1-6	ASREQGLNSPLH
TRBV2	TRBJ1-4	ARSGPEGNEKLF
TRBV5-5	TRBJ1-2	ASSFGGTVNYGYT
TRBV27	TRBJ2-3	ASSFHRRGGLLFSTDTQY
TRBV5-1	TRBJ2-1	ASSLIGAGLYNEQF
TRBV9	TRBJ2-6	ASSVINVLT
TRBV29-1	TRBJ1-4	SASSSSRGNEKLF
TRBV5-8	TRBJ2-1	ASPRSVLAGGSGGYNEQF
TRBV7-8	TRBJ1-5	ASRPQANSNQPQH
TRBV7-2	TRBJ2-1	ASSLAPTSGVGNEQF
TRBV6-5	TRBJ2-6	ASSYLKGSGANVLT
TRBV19	TRBJ2-3	ASSIWKAGTDTQY
TRBV19	TRBJ1-2	ASTQPTGSYGYT
TRBV30	TRBJ1-4	AWSPGLNEKLF
TRBV10-1	TRBJ2-2	ASSSQGGTGELF
TRBV5-4	TRBJ1-4	ASSRTGDATNEKLF
TRBV7-2	TRBJ2-4	ASSPEPGQGNIQY
TRBV7-2	TRBJ1-4	ASSPRGAGEKLF
TRBV14	TRBJ1-3	ASSQKTVPSGNTIY
TRBV7-8	TRBJ1-5	ASSPARYQPQH
TRBV10-3	TRBJ2-5	AIGQGRETQY
TRBV10-1	TRBJ1-1	ASSDSMVTNTEAF
TRBV7-9	TRBJ2-3	ASSWGRIVSQY
TRBV29-1	TRBJ2-3	SALPGGWGDPDTQY
TRBV3-1/TRBV3-2	TRBJ1-3	ASSPHPRDVSGNTIY
TRBV11-2	TRBJ1-5	ASSRPGTGRIACQPQH
TRBV24-1	TRBJ2-2	ATAHRGLSTGELF
TRBV5-1	TRBJ2-6	ASSPGGAGANVLT
TRBV2	TRBJ2-1	ASGTGGGRGDEQF
TRBV10-1	TRBJ2-2	ASSFQVGAGELF
TRBV12-3/TRBV12-4	TRBJ1-5	ASSLLMDQPQH
TRBV7-9	TRBJ1-5	ASAVSNQPQH
TRBV25-1	TRBJ1-3	ASSGGFGWRGNTIY
TRBV6-5	TRBJ1-4	ASSSSGTGDEKLF
TRBV14	TRBJ1-3	ASTPVTGDSGNTIY